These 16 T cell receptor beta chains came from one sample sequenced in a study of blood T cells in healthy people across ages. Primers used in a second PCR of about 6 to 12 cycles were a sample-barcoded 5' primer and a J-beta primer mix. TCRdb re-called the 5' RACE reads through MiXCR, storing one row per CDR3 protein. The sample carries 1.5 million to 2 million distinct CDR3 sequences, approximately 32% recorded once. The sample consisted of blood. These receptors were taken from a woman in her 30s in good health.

The CDR3 here is CASSFSGTGGAAVGEQYF. CDR3 nucleotide sequence: TGTGCCAGCAGTTTCTCCGGGACAGGGGGCGCAGCCGTTGGCGAGCAGTACTTC. The gene calls are TRBV12-3 or TRBV12-4 and TRBJ2-5; TRBD1 matches at 12 bases. TRBJ2-7 matches the DNA end more closely, so the J call is doubtful. The CDR3 is 18 amino acids.

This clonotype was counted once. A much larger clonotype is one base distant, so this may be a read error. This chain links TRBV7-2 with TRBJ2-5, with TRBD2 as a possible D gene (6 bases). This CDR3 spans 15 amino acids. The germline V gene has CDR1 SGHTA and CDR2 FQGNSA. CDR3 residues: CASSLARAGGETPYF. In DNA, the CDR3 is TGTGCCAGCAGCTTAGCGCGGGCAGGCGGGGAGACCCCGTACTTC. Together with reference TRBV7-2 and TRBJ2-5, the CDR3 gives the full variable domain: GAGVSQSPSNKVTEKGKDVELRCDPISGHTALYWYRQSLGQGLEFLIYFQGNSAPDKSGLPSDRFSAERTGGSVSTLTIQRTQQEDSAVYLCASSLARAGGETPYFGPGTRLLVL.

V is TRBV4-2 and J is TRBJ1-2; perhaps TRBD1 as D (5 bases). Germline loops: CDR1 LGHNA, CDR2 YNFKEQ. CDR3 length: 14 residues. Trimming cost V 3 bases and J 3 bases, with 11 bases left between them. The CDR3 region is CASSQRGGDYGYTF. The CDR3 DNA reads TGTGCCAGCAGCCAGCGGGGGGGTGACTATGGCTACACCTTC.

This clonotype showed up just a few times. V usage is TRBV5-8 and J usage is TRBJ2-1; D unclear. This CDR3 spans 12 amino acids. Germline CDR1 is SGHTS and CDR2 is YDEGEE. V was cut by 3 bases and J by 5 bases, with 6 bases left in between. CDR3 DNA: TGTGCCAGCAGCTGGCCCGACAATGAGCAGTTCTTC. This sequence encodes CASSWPDNEQFF.

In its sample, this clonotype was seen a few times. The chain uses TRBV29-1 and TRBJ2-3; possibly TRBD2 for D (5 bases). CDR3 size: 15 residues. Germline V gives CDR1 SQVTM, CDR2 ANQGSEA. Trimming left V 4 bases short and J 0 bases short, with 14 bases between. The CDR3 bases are TGCAGCGTTGTTTTCCTAGCTGGAAGCACAGATACGCAGTATTTT. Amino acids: CSVVFLAGSTDTQYF.

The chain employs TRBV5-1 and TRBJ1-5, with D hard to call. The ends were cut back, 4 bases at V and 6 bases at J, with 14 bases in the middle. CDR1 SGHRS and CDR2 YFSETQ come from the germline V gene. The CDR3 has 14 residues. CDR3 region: CASSPDGVGQPQHF. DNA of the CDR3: TGCGCCAGCAGCCCTGACGGCGTGGGTCAGCCCCAGCATTTT.

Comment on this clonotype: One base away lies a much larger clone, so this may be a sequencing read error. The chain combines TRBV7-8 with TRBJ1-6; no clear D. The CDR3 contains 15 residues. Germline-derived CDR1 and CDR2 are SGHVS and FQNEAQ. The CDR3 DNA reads TGTGCCAGCAGCTTAGCGAGTAATCGAAATTCACTCCTCCACTTT. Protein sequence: CASSLASNRNSLLHF. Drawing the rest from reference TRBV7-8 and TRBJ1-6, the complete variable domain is GAGVSQSPRYKVAKRGQDVALRCDPISGHVSLFWYQQALGQGPEFLTYFQNEAQLDKSGLPSDRFFAERPEGSVSTLKIQRTQQEDSAVYLCASSLASNRNSLLHFGNGTRLTVT.

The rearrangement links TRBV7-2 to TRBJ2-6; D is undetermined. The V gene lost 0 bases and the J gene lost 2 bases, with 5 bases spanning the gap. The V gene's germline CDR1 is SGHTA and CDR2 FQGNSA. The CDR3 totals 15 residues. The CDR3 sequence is CASSLALPGANVLTF. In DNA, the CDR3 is TGTGCCAGCAGCTTAGCTTTACCTGGGGCCAACGTCCTGACTTTC.

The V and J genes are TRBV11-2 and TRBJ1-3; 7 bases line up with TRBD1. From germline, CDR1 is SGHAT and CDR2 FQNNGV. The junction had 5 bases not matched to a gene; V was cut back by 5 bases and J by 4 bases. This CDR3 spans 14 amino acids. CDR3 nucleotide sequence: TGTGCCAGCAGCGTAGGGGGCCCCGGAAACACCATATATTTT. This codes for CASSVGGPGNTIYF.

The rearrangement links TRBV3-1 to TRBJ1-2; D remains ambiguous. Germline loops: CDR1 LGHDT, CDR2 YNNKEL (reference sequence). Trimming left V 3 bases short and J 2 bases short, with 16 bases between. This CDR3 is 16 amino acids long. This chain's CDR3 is CASSHSYRYPNYGYTF. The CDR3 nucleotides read TGTGCCAGCAGCCATAGTTACCGGTATCCAAACTATGGCTACACCTTC. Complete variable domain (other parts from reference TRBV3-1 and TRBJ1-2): DTAVSQTPKYLVTQMGNDKSIKCEQNLGHDTMYWYKQDSKKFLKIMFSYNNKELIINETVPNRFSPKSPDKAHLNLHINSLELGDSAVYFCASSHSYRYPNYGYTFGSGTRLTVV.

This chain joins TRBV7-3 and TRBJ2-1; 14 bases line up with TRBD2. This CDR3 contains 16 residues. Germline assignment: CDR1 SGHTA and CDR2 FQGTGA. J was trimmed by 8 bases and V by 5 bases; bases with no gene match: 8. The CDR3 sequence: CASSVVGTSGSDEQFF. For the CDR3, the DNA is TGTGCCAGCAGCGTGGTCGGGACTAGCGGGAGTGATGAGCAGTTCTTC.

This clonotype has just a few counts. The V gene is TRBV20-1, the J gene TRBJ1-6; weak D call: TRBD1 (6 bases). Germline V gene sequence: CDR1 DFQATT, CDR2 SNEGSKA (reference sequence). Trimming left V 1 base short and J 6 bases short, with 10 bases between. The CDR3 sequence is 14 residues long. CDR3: CSARGQGFNSPLHF. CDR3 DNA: TGCAGTGCTAGAGGGCAGGGGTTTAATTCACCCCTCCACTTT.

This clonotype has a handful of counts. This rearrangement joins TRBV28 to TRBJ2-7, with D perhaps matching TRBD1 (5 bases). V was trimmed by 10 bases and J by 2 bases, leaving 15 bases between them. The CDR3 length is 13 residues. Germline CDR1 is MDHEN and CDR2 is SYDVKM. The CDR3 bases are TGTGCCACCGCCTCTGGACAAACCTACGAGCAGTACTTC. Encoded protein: CATASGQTYEQYF.

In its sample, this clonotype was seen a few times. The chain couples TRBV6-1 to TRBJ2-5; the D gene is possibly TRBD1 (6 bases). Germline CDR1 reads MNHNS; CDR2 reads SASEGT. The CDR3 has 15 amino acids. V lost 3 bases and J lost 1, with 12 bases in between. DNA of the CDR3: TGTGCCAGCAGTGATGCTGGACAGACCCAAGAGACCCAGTACTTC. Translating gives CASSDAGQTQETQYF.

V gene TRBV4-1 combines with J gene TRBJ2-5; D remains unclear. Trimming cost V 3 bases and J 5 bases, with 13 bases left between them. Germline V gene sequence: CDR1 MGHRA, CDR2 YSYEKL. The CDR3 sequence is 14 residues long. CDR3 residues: CASSHASNMETQYF. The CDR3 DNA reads TGCGCCAGCAGCCACGCAAGCAATATGGAGACCCAGTACTTC.

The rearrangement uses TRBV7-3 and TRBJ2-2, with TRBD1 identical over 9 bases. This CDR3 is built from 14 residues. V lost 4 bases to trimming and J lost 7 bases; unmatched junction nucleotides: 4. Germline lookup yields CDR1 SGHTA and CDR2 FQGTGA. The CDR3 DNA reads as TGTGCCAGCAGCTCGGGACAGGGTGACGGGGAGCTGTTTTTT. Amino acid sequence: CASSSGQGDGELFF.